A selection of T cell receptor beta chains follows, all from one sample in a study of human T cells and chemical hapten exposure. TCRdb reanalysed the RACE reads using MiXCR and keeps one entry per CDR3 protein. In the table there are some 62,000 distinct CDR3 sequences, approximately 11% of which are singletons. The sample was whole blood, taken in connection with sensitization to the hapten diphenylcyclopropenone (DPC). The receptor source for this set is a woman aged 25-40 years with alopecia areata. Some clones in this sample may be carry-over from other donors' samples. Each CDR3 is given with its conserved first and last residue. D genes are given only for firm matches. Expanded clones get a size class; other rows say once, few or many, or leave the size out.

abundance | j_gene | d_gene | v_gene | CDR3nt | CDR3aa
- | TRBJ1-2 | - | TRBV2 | TGTGCCAGCAGTAGTATGCAGGGGCGGTATGGCTACACCTTC | CASSSMQGRYGYTF
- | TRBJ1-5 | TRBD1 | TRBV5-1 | TGCGCCAGCAGCTTGGCCCCAGGGGGGAATCAGCCCCAGCATTTT | CASSLAPGGNQPQHF
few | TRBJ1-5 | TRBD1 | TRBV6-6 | TGTGCCAGCAGTCTGGACAGGAACTATGAAAATCAGCCCCAGCATTTT | CASSLDRNYENQPQHF
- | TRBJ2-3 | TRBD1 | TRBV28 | TGTGCCAGCAGTTCTAACCCGGGACAGGGGGCAGATACGCAGTATTTT | CASSSNPGQGADTQYF
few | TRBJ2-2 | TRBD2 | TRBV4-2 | TGTGCCAGCAGCCTCCAGGGGACTAGCGGAGGGGCCGGGGAGCTGTTTTTT | CASSLQGTSGGAGELFF
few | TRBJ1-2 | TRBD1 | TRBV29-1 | TGCAGCGTCGCCACAGGGGCAAACTATGGCTACACCTTC | CSVATGANYGYTF
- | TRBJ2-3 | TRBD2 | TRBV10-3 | TGTGCCATTGCGACTAGCGGGAGGGCCGTAATCACAGATACGCAGTATTTT | CAIATSGRAVITDTQYF
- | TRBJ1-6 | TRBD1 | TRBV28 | TGTGCCAGCAGTTTCGAGAGACAGGGGGGTTCACCCCTCCACTTT | CASSFERQGGSPLHF
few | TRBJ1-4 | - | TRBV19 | TGTGCCAGTAGTGTTACTGGGAGTTCCAATGAAAAACTGTTTTTT | CASSVTGSSNEKLFF
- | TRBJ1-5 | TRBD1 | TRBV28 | TGTGCCAGCAGCGCCGGGACAGGGCGGAGCCAGCCCCAGCATTTT | CASSAGTGRSQPQHF
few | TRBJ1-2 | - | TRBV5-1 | TGCGCCAGCAGCTACCAGGACATTAACTATGGCTACACCTTC | CASSYQDINYGYTF
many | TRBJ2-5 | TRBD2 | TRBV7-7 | TGTGCCAGCAGCTTACAGAAGGGGAGGGAGGAGACCCAGTACTTC | CASSLQKGREETQYF
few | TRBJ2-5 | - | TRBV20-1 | TGCAGTGCTAGAGATTCAGCAGCCGTCCAGACCCAGTACTTC | CSARDSAAVQTQYF
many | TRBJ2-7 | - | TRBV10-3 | TGTGCCATCAGGGGACTTGCCTCCTACGAGCAGTACTTC | CAIRGLASYEQYF
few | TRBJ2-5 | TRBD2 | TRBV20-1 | TGCAGTGCTTGGACAGTCGGGACTAGCGGGAGGGCCGATGAGACCCAGTACTTC | CSAWTVGTSGRADETQYF
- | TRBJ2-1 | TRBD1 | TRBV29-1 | TGCAGCGCCCGAAGGGGGACAGGCGCCTACAATGAGCAGTTCTTC | CSARRGTGAYNEQFF
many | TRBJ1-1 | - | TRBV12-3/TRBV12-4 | TGTGCCAGCAGGAACCCGGGGTACACTGAAGCTTTCTTT | CASRNPGYTEAFF
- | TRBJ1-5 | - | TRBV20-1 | TGCAGTGCAAACGAAGGGAACAGGGTTGATCAGCCCCAGCATTTT | CSANEGNRVDQPQHF
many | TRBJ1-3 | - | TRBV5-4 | TGTGCCAGCAGCTTGGATTCGGCAGACTCTGGAAACACCATATATTTT | CASSLDSADSGNTIYF
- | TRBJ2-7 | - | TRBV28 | TGTGCCAGCACCGCACGGCGGGGTATTTCCTACGAGCAGTACTTC | CASTARRGISYEQYF
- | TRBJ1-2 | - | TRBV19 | TGTGCCAGTAGGCGGAAGACAGCTAACTATGGCTACACCTTC | CASRRKTANYGYTF
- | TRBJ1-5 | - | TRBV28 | TGTGCCAGCAGTTACCAACCTCAGCCCCAGCATTTT | CASSYQPQPQHF
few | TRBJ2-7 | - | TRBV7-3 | TGTGCCAGCAGCGACGGGACGGGCTCCTACGAGCAGTACTTC | CASSDGTGSYEQYF
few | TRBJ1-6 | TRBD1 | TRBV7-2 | TGTGCCAGCAGCTTAGGGACAGGGACAATAAATTCACCCCTCCACTTT | CASSLGTGTINSPLHF
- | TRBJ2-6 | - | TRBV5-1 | TGCGCCAGCAGCGACAGTAGCTCTGGGGCCAACGTCCTGACTTTC | CASSDSSSGANVLTF
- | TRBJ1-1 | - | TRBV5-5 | TGTGCCAGCAGCCTCCTAGACACCCAAGAGCGGGAAGCTTTCTTT | CASSLLDTQEREAFF
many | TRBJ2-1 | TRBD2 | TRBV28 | TGTGCCAGCAGCCAGAGAATGGGACTAGCGGGTCAGAGCTCCTACAATGAGCAGTTCTTC | CASSQRMGLAGQSSYNEQFF
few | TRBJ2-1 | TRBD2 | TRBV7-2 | TGTGCCAGCAGCTTATCAGCGGGGGCCACCTACAATGAGCAGTTCTTC | CASSLSAGATYNEQFF
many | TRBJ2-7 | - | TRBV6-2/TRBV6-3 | TGTGCCAGCAGTTACGTGGGCTACGAGCAGTACTTC | CASSYVGYEQYF
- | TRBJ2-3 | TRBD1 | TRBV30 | TGTGCCTGGAGGGAGACAGGGGGGTATACGCAGTATTTT | CAWRETGGYTQYF
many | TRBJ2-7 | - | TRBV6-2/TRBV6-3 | TGTGCCAGCAGCCAGGGGACCTACGAGCAGTACTTC | CASSQGTYEQYF
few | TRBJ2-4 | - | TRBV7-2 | TGTGCCAGCAGCTGGACTGATAACATTCAGTACTTC | CASSWTDNIQYF
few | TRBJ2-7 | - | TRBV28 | TGTGCCAGCAGCCCACGGACTCCTGGCTACGAGCAGTACTTC | CASSPRTPGYEQYF
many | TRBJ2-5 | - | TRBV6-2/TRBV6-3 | TGTGCCAGCAGCCGCGGGGGCTCCCAAGAGACCCAGTACTTC | CASSRGGSQETQYF
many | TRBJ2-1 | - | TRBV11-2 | TGTGCCAGCAGCCCACAGGCCAGCTCCTACAATGAGCAGTTCTTC | CASSPQASSYNEQFF
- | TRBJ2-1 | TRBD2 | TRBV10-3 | TGTGCCATCAGTGGAGCCGGGACTAGCGGGGGGAGCTCCTACAATGAGCAGTTCTTC | CAISGAGTSGGSSYNEQFF
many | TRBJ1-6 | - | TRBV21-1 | TGTGCCAGCAGCACCCGACTGGGGAATTCACCCCTCCACTTT | CASSTRLGNSPLHF
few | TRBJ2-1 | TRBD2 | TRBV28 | TGTGCCAGCAGCCGGGGAGGGCCCAATGAGCAGTTCTTC | CASSRGGPNEQFF
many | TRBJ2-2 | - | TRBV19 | TGTGCCAGTAAGCCGCCGGGCACCGGGGAGCTGTTTTTT | CASKPPGTGELFF
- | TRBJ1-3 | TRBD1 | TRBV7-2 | TGTGCCAGCAGCTCATACAGGGGACCCGGAAACACCATATATTTT | CASSSYRGPGNTIYF
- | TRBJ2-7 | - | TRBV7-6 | TGTGCCAGCAGGTTAGCGCCGGGCCCCTACGAGCAGTACTTC | CASRLAPGPYEQYF
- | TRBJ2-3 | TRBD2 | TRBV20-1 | TGCAGTGCGAAACTTAGCGGGTTACGCACAGATACGCAGTATTTT | CSAKLSGLRTDTQYF
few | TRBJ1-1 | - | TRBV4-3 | TGCGCCAGCAGCCAAGAGTCCGGTTCCCATTCGGAGGACACTGAAGCTTTCTTT | CASSQESGSHSEDTEAFF
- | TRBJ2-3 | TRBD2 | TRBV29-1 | TGCAGCGGAGCGGGGGGGCTAACAGATACGCAGTATTTT | CSGAGGLTDTQYF
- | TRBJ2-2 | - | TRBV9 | TGTGCCAGCAGCGTGGGTACCACCGGGGAGCTGTTTTTT | CASSVGTTGELFF
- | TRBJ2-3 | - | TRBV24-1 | TGTGCCACCAGTGACCGCGGGACAACCACAGATACGCAGTATTTT | CATSDRGTTTDTQYF